This T cell receptor (beta chain) comes out of a study of T cell changes during pregnancy in multiple sclerosis. Sequencing used immunoSEQ multiplex PCR; TCRdb keeps in-frame clones, though not all of them. The sample shows around 96,000 clones, 85% to 95% of them seen only once. Germline-derived CDR1 and CDR2 are SGDLS and YYNGEE. There are 16 residues in the CDR3. The V gene end was trimmed by 0 bases and the J gene end by 2 bases; junction bases not matched to a gene: 8. The specimen was peripheral blood, collected after pregnancy. The V call is TRBV9, the J call TRBJ2-7; 7 bases align to TRBD2. The TCR comes from a female donor in good health, enrolled as a control in a pregnancy study. In nucleotides, the CDR3 is TGTGCCAGCAGCGTAGACGGGAGGATCCTTACCTACGAGCAGTACTTC. As protein: CASSVDGRILTYEQYF. Variable domain in full (rest from reference TRBV9 and TRBJ2-7): DSGVTQTPKHLITATGQRVTLRCSPRSGDLSVYWYQQSLDQGLQFLIQYYNGEERAKGNILERFSAQQFPDLHSELNLSSLELGDSALYFCASSVDGRILTYEQYFGPGTRLTVT.